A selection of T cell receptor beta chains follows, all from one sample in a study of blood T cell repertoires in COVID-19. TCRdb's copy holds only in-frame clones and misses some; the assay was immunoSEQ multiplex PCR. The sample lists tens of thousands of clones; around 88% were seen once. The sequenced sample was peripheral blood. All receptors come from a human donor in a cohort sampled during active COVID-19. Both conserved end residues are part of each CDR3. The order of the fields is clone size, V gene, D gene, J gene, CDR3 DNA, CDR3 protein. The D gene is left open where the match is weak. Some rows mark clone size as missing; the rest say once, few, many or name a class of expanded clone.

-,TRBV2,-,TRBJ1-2,TGTGCCAGCAGTGAAGCGCCAGGGGCCCTTACTAACTATGGCTACACCTTC,CASSEAPGALTNYGYTF
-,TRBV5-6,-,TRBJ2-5,TGTGCCAGCAGCCTACGGGAGACCCAGTACTTC,CASSLRETQYF
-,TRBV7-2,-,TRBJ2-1,TGTGCCAGCAGCTTAACCGGGACCTACAATGAGCAGTTCTTC,CASSLTGTYNEQFF
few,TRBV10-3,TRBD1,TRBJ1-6,TGTGCCATCAGTGTGAGTAGGGGGCAACCACCCCTCCACTTT,CAISVSRGQPPLHF
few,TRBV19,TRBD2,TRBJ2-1,TGTGCCAGTAGTATGGCGGGAGGGAACGGGAATGAGCAGTTCTTC,CASSMAGGNGNEQFF
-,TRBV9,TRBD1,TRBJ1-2,TGTGCCAGCAGCACCCTACCGGGACAGGGGTTCGCTAACTATGGCTACACCTTC,CASSTLPGQGFANYGYTF
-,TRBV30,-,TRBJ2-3,TGTGCCTGGAGTTACCTAGGGGATACAGATACGCAGTATTTT,CAWSYLGDTDTQYF
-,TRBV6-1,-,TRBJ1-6,TGTGCCAGCAGTGAAGCTGCACTCAATAATTCACCCCTCCACTTT,CASSEAALNNSPLHF
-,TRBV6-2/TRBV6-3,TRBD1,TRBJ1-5,TGTGCCAGCAGTTACTCCGGGACAGGGGACGTGGTTATACAGCCCCAGCATTTT,CASSYSGTGDVVIQPQHF
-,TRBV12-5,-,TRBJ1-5,TGTGCTAGTGGTTCGAGCTACGAGCCCCAGCATTTT,CASGSSYEPQHF
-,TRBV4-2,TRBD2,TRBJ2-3,TGTGCCAGCAGCCTCGGGGTAGCGGGGGTCACAGATACGCAGTATTTT,CASSLGVAGVTDTQYF
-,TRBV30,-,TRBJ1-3,TGTGCCTGGAGTGTACGTCCGGCGGGGCGCGGAAACACCATATATTTT,CAWSVRPAGRGNTIYF
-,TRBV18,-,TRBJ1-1,TGTGCCAGCTCACCACCCCATGCACAAACTGAAGCTTTCTTT,CASSPPHAQTEAFF
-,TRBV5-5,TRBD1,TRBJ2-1,TGTGCCAGCAGCATAGGACAGGGAGGTAATGAGCAGTTCTTC,CASSIGQGGNEQFF
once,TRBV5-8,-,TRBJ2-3,TGTGCCAGCAGCACCCGGGACACCGCTAGCACAGATACGCAGTATTTT,CASSTRDTASTDTQYF
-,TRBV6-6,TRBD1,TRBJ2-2,TGTGCCAGCAGTAAGACAGGGGTCAACACCGGGGAGCTGTTTTTT,CASSKTGVNTGELFF
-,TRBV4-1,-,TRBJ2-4,TGCGCCAGCAGCCTCTCACAGGGAATGTACGCCAAAAACATTCAGTACTTC,CASSLSQGMYAKNIQYF
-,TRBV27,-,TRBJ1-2,TGTGCCAGCAGTTTATACCAGGGTAGTGGCTACACCTTC,CASSLYQGSGYTF
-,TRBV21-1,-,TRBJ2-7,TGTCGCGGCGGGGGGGCCCGGGACACCCTTTCCTACGAGCAGTACTTC,CRGGGARDTLSYEQYF
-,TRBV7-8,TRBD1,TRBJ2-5,TGTGCCAGTTCGCTTGGGACAGGGGGGATGACCCAGTACTTC,CASSLGTGGMTQYF
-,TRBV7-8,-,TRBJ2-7,TGTGCCAGCAGCTCGGGACTGGGACTCTACGAGCAGTACTTC,CASSSGLGLYEQYF
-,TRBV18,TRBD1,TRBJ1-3,TGTGCCAGCTCACCAAACAGGGGAGATGGAAACACCATATATTTT,CASSPNRGDGNTIYF
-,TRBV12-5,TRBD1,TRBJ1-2,TGTGCTAGTGGTCCGCAGGGGGCTGGGTATGGCTACACCTTC,CASGPQGAGYGYTF
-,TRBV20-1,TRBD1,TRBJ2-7,TGCAGTGCTAGTAGGACAGGGCTGAGGGAGCAGTACTTC,CSASRTGLREQYF
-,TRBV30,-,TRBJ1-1,TGTGCCTGGAGCCACCGGGGGTCAGGGCGGGGCACTGAAGCTTTCTTT,CAWSHRGSGRGTEAFF
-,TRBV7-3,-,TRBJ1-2,TGTGCCAGCAGCTTAGAGCGGCTTCCTGGAATCTATGGCTACACCTTC,CASSLERLPGIYGYTF
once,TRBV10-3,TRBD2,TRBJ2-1,TGTGCCATTAAGGGAGGGGTGACCTACAATGAGCAGTTCTTC,CAIKGGVTYNEQFF
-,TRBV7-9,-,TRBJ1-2,TGTGCCAGCAGCCATAGTGCGGGTGGCACCTTC,CASSHSAGGTF
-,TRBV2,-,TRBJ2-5,TGTGCCAGCACATCAGAAGAGACCCAGTACTTC,CASTSEETQYF
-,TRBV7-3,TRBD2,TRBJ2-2,TGTGCCAGCAGCTCCCAGGGTAGCGGGAGTGGCGGGGAGCTGTTTTTT,CASSSQGSGSGGELFF
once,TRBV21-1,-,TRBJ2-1,TGTGCCAGCAGCTCGGCCCTTGGGGAGGACAGGGTAAATGAGCAGTTCTTC,CASSSALGEDRVNEQFF
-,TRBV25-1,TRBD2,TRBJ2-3,TGTGCCAGCAGTGAATATGGGGGGGCAGATACGCAGTATTTT,CASSEYGGADTQYF
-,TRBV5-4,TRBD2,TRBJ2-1,TGTGCCAGCAGCCATTGGACTAGCGGGGGTTACAATGAGCAGTTCTTC,CASSHWTSGGYNEQFF
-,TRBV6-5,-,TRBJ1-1,TGTGCCAGCTTCCTGCGGGTGGGGGGCACTGAAGCTTTCTTT,CASFLRVGGTEAFF
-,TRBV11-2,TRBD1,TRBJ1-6,TGTGCCAGCAGCTTACGGGGACAGGGGATCTATAATTCACCCCTCCACTTT,CASSLRGQGIYNSPLHF
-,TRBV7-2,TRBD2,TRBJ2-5,TGTGCCAGCAGCTTAGGACTAGCGGGAGGGAAAGAGACCCAGTACTTC,CASSLGLAGGKETQYF
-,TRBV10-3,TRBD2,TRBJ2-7,TGTGCCATCAGCAAACTAGCGGAGATCTACGAGCAGTACTTC,CAISKLAEIYEQYF
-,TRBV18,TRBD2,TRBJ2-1,TGTGCCAGCTCAACAAGACTAGCGGGGGGGTCCTACAATGAGCAGTTCTTC,CASSTRLAGGSYNEQFF
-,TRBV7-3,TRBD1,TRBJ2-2,TGTGCCAGCAGACAGAGACAGGGGGTGAGCGCCGGGGAGCTGTTTTTT,CASRQRQGVSAGELFF
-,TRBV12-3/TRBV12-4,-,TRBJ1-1,TGTGCCAGCAGTTTATTCGACAGCACTGAAGCTTTCTTT,CASSLFDSTEAFF
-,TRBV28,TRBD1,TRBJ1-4,TGTGCCAGCAGTTTAGGTTCCGCAGGGGGGTATGAAAAACTGTTTTTT,CASSLGSAGGYEKLFF
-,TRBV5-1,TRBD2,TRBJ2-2,TGCGCCAGCAGCTGGAGAAAGCGGGAGGGCGGTGGGGAGCTGTTTTTT,CASSWRKREGGGELFF
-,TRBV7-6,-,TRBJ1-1,TGTGCCAGCAGCTTCTCGAGGGTCGGGCCGAACACTGAAGCTTTCTTT,CASSFSRVGPNTEAFF
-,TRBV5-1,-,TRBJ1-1,TGCGCCAGCAGCCCTGGACAGTCTAACACTGAAGCTTTCTTT,CASSPGQSNTEAFF